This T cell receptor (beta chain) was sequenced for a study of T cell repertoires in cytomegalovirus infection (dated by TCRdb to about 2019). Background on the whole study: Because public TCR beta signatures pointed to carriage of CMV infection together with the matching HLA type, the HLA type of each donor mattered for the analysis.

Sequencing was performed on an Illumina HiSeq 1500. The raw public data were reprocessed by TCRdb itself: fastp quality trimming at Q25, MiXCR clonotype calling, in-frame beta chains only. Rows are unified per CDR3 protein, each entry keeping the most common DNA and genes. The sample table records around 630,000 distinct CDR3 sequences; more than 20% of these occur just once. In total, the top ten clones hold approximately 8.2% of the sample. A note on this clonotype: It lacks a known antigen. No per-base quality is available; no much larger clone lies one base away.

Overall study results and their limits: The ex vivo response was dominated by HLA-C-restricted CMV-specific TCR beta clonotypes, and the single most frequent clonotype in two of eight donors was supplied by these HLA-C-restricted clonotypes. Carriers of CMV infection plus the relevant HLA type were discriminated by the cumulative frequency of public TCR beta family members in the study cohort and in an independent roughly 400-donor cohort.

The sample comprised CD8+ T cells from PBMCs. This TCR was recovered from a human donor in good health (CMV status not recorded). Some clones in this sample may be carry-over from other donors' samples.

The CDR3 reads as follows: CSVRSLQETQYF. At the DNA level, the sequence is TGCAGCGTTAGAAGTCTTCAAGAGACCCAGTACTTC. The rearranged chain carries TRBV29-1 and TRBJ2-5, with the D gene uncertain. The junction carries 9 bases between V and J, which are trimmed by 5 bases and 2 bases respectively. The CDR3, cysteine through phenylalanine, is 12 amino acids long. The entry retains the CDR3 DNA only, 36 bases that are in frame from base 1. Per the germline V gene, SQVTM is the CDR1 and ANQGSEA is the CDR2.